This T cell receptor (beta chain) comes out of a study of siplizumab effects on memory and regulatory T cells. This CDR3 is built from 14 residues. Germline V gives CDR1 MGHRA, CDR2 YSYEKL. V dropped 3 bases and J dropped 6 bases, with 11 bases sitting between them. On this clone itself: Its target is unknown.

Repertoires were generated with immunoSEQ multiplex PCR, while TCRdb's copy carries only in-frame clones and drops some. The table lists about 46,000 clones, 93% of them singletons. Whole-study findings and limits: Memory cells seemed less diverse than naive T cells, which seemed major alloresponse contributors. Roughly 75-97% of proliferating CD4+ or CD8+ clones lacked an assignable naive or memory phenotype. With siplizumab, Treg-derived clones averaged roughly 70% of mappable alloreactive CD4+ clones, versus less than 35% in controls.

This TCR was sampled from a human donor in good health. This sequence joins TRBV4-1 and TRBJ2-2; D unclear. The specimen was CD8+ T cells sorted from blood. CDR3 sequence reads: CASSHIATAGELFF. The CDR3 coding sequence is TGCGCCAGCAGCCACATTGCGACGGCCGGGGAGCTGTTTTTT.